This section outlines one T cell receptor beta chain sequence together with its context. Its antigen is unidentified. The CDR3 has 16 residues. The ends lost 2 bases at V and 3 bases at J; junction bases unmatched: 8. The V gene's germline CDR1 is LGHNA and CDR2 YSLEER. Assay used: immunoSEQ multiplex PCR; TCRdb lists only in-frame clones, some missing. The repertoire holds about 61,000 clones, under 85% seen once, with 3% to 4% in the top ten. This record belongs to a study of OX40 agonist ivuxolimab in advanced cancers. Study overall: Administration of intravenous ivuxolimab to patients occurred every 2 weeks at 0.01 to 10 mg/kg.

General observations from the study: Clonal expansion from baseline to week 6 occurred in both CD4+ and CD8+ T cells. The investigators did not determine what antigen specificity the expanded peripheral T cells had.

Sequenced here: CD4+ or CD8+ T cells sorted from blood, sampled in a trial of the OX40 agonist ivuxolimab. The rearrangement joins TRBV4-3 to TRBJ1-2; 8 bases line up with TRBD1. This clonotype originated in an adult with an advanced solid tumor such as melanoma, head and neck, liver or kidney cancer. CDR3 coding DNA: TGCGCCAGCAGCCAAAGGACCTTGGGACAGGACTATGGCTACACCTTC. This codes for CASSQRTLGQDYGYTF.